One sample yielded the 25 T cell receptor beta chains listed below, sequenced in a study of blood T cell repertoires in COVID-19. Using immunoSEQ multiplex PCR, the repertoire was profiled, and TCRdb retains in-frame clones only, with some absent. This sample has about 200,000 clones, with around 89% found just once. Sequencing used peripheral blood. These receptor sequences come from a man aged 45-60 years with acute or convalescent COVID-19.

This clone was seen just once. The chain couples TRBV21-1 to TRBJ1-5; the D call TRBD1 from the table was never checked on the DNA. TRBV21-1 is termed a pseudogene. This CDR3 comprises 20 residues. The CDR3 bases are TGTGCCAGCAGCAAGAAATTCATCCCGGGACAGGCAGGGAGCAATCAGCCCCAGCATTTT. Its translation is CASSKKFIPGQAGSNQPQHF.

This sequence joins TRBV4-1 and TRBJ1-6, with D unclear. The CDR3 has 15 residues. Trimming pared 1 base from V and 6 bases from J, leaving 10 bases between. Germline CDR1 MGHRA, CDR2 YSYEKL. The CDR3: CASSQGRGPNSPLHF. CDR3 sequence (DNA): TGCGCCAGCAGCCAAGGGCGAGGGCCTAATTCACCCCTCCACTTT.

The gene calls are TRBV5-1 and TRBJ1-2, with 8 bases lining up with TRBD1. V lost 4 bases to trimming and J lost 2 bases; unmatched junction nucleotides: 10. This CDR3 is 16 amino acids long. From germline, CDR1 is SGHRS and CDR2 YFSETQ. CDR3 in amino acids: CASSPATGALNYGYTF. CDR3 DNA sequence: TGCGCCAGCAGCCCTGCGACAGGGGCCCTCAACTATGGCTACACCTTC. Complete variable domain (other parts from reference TRBV5-1 and TRBJ1-2): KAGVTQTPRYLIKTRGQQVTLSCSPISGHRSVSWYQQTPGQGLQFLFEYFSETQRNKGNFPGRFSGRQFSNSRSEMNVSTLELGDSALYLCASSPATGALNYGYTFGSGTRLTVV.

The chain couples TRBV6-2 or TRBV6-3 to TRBJ1-1; 8 nucleotides align to TRBD1. Trimming at V came to 4 bases and at J to 8 bases, leaving 3 bases not matched to a gene. From germline, CDR1 is MNHEY and CDR2 SVGEGT. The length of the CDR3 is 12 residues. The CDR3 spells CASSSGTGEAFF. CDR3 nucleotide sequence: TGTGCCAGCAGTTCCGGGACAGGAGAAGCTTTCTTT.

The chain recombines TRBV28 with TRBJ1-5; D not resolved. CDR3 length equals 15 residues. Germline V gene lookup returns CDR1 MDHEN and CDR2 SYDVKM. Deletions cut 7 bases from V and 3 bases from J, with 16 bases between. The CDR3 loop reads CASTPTGSFNQPQHF. The CDR3 nucleotides are TGTGCCAGCACCCCCACGGGTTCTTTCAATCAGCCCCAGCATTTT.

The chain carries TRBV18 and TRBJ2-2, with 10 bases fitting TRBD2. Germline assignment: CDR1 KGHSH and CDR2 LQKENI. V was pared by 5 bases and J by 2 bases, with 5 bases of the junction left unmatched. The length of the CDR3 is 16 residues. The CDR3 spells CASSTWTSGNTGELFF. CDR3 coding DNA: TGTGCCAGCTCAACCTGGACTAGCGGAAACACCGGGGAGCTGTTTTTT.

V and J are TRBV5-1 and TRBJ2-1; TRBD1 aligns across 9 bases. Trimming took 4 bases from V and 4 from J; bases not matched to a gene: 6. The CDR3 totals 15 residues. The germline V gene has CDR1 SGHRS and CDR2 YFSETQ. In nucleotides, the CDR3 is TGCGCCAGCAGCCTTCCGGGACAGGGTTACAATGAGCAGTTCTTC. This translates into CASSLPGQGYNEQFF.

This clone was seen a single time. This chain uses TRBV28 with TRBJ2-1; 10 bases align to TRBD2. CDR3 length equals 16 residues. Germline V gene lookup returns CDR1 MDHEN and CDR2 SYDVKM. The junction had 8 bases not matched to a gene; V was cut back by 4 bases and J by 5 bases. CDR3 DNA sequence: TGTGCCAGCAGTTCATTAGGGCTAGCGGGGGACAATGAGCAGTTCTTC. Translation gives CASSSLGLAGDNEQFF.

There are a few counts of this clone. The chain joins TRBV5-1 to TRBJ1-1, with 7 bases aligning to TRBD1. Germline values: CDR1 SGHRS, CDR2 YFSETQ. There are 15 residues in the CDR3. The junction had 16 bases not matched to a gene; V was cut back by 8 bases and J by 6 bases. CDR3 sequence (DNA): TGCGCCAGTATGAAAGGACAGGTCGATGGGGCTGAAGCTTTCTTT. This translates into CASMKGQVDGAEAFF.

This clone has just one count. At the DNA level, this CDR3 is encoded by other sequences in the same sample as well. The chain couples TRBV28 to TRBJ1-3, with TRBD1 identical over 9 bases. Germline lookup yields CDR1 MDHEN and CDR2 SYDVKM. The CDR3 covers 15 residues. The V and J ends lost 3 bases and 5 bases, in that order; junction bases with no gene match: 5. CDR3 bases: TGTGCCAGCAGTTTGGGGGGGACAGGGAGAAACACCATATATTTT. This sequence encodes CASSLGGTGRNTIYF. Drawing the rest from reference TRBV28 and TRBJ1-3, the complete variable domain is DVKVTQSSRYLVKRTGEKVFLECVQDMDHENMFWYRQDPGLGLRLIYFSYDVKMKEKGDIPEGYSVSREKKERFSLILESASTNQTSMYLCASSLGGTGRNTIYFGEGSWLTVV.

The chain recombines TRBV14 with TRBJ2-7; 10 bases match TRBD1. The CDR3 covers 16 residues. J was trimmed by 7 bases and V by 6 bases; bases with no gene match: 15. Germline V gene sequence: CDR1 SGHDN, CDR2 FVKESK. Here the CDR3 DNA reads TGTGCCAGCAGAAACAATCCGGGACAGGGGAGGAAAGAGCAGTACGTC. Its translation: CASRNNPGQGRKEQYV.

The V call is TRBV5-1, the J call TRBJ2-5; 8 positions agree with TRBD2. V shed 0 bases, J shed 2 bases, and the junction held 0 bases outside the gene matches. Germline V gives CDR1 SGHRS, CDR2 YFSETQ. This CDR3 is built from 14 residues. The CDR3 DNA sequence: TGCGCCAGCAGCTTGGGCGGGGGGCAAGAGACCCAGTACTTC. This codes for CASSLGGGQETQYF.

The chain couples TRBV5-1 to TRBJ2-7; D call uncertain. V lost 0 bases and J 2 bases, leaving 12 bases between the germline ends. This CDR3 has 15 residues. Germline CDR1 reads SGHRS; CDR2 reads YFSETQ. CDR3 sequence (DNA): TGCGCCAGCAGCTTGGACGGCAGGCCTACCTACGAGCAGTACGTC. It is translated as CASSLDGRPTYEQYV.

V and J are TRBV11-2 and TRBJ2-1, with D perhaps TRBD1 (6 bases). V was clipped by 5 bases and J by 0 bases, with 20 bases between them. This CDR3 has 18 residues. Germline V lookup: CDR1 SGHAT, CDR2 FQNNGV. The CDR3 DNA reads TGTGCCAGCAGCCTCCTCCCCCCTGGACAGAGCTCCTACAATGAGCAGTTCTTC. This encodes CASSLLPPGQSSYNEQFF.

This clone was found a few times. The gene calls are TRBV29-1 and TRBJ2-7; TRBD2 is a possible D gene (6 bases). Germline V lookup: CDR1 SQVTM, CDR2 ANQGSEA. The CDR3 spans 11 residues. V lost 6 bases and J lost 3, with 9 bases in between. The CDR3 DNA sequence: TGCAGCGTGCAGGAGGGCTACGAGCAGTACTTC. This encodes CSVQEGYEQYF.

The chain combines TRBV24-1 with TRBJ1-4; 10 bases fit TRBD1. CDR1 and CDR2 from the germline V gene are KGHDR and SFDVKD. CDR3 length: 16 residues. Losses at the gene ends were 7 bases for V and 3 bases for J; bases not matched to a gene: 7. The CDR3 sequence is CATRLGQGTPNEKLFF. Here the CDR3 DNA reads TGTGCCACCAGACTGGGACAGGGGACTCCTAATGAAAAACTGTTTTTT.

The J gene is TRBJ2-5, the V gene TRBV18; TRBD2 matches 14 bases. Germline V gives CDR1 KGHSH, CDR2 LQKENI. The V gene end was trimmed by 3 bases and the J gene end by 12 bases; junction bases not matched to a gene: 9. This CDR3 is built from 15 residues. CDR3 sequence: CASSPSGTSGRVEYF. The CDR3 nucleotides are TGTGCCAGCTCACCTTCCGGGACTAGCGGGAGAGTTGAGTACTTC.

The V and J genes are TRBV11-2 and TRBJ2-5; tentatively, D is TRBD1 (5 bases). V shed 1 base and J shed 2 bases, with 8 bases lying between them. Germline lookup yields CDR1 SGHAT and CDR2 FQNNGV. The CDR3 is 14 amino acids. The CDR3 region is CASSLGTSQETQYF. The CDR3 coding sequence is TGTGCCAGCAGCTTAGGGACATCTCAAGAGACCCAGTACTTC.

This clone turned up a few times. The genes are TRBV6-2 or TRBV6-3 and TRBJ2-2; 12 nucleotides match TRBD2. Germline CDR1 MNHEY, CDR2 SVGEGT. Trimming cost V 6 bases and J 2 bases; bases outside gene matches: 7. There are 17 residues in the CDR3. This CDR3 is CASSDGLAGNNTGELFF. The CDR3 region has the DNA TGTGCCAGCAGCGACGGACTAGCGGGAAACAACACCGGGGAGCTGTTTTTT.

The V and J genes are TRBV6-5 and TRBJ1-2; D uncertain. This CDR3 is built from 15 residues. Trimming pared 2 bases from V and 0 bases from J, leaving 10 bases between. Per germline, CDR1 MNHEY and CDR2 SVGAGI. The CDR3 loop reads CASSYLPGSNYGYTF. CDR3 nucleotide sequence: TGTGCCAGCAGTTACCTTCCAGGTTCTAACTATGGCTACACCTTC.

The chain recombines TRBV18 with TRBJ2-1; 8 bases line up with TRBD2. The CDR3 is 15 amino acids. The ends lost 5 bases at V and 5 bases at J; junction bases unmatched: 8. CDR1 and CDR2 (germline): KGHSH, LQKENI. DNA of the CDR3: TGTGCCAGCTCATCCCGGGGGGGGGCGAACAATGAGCAGTTCTTC. It specifies CASSSRGGANNEQFF.

The V call is TRBV19, the J call TRBJ1-6, with TRBD1 matching 8 bases. This CDR3 has 14 residues. V was clipped by 7 bases and J by 7 bases; unmatched bases: 6. The germline V gene encodes CDR1 LNHDA and CDR2 SQIVND (reference sequence). In nucleotides, the CDR3 is TGTGCCAGTACAATCACAGGGGGAAATTCACCCCTCCACTTT. This gives the protein CASTITGGNSPLHF.

Here the CDR3 reads CASSWTEGYTF. The CDR3 coding sequence is TGTGCCAGCAGTTGGACAGAAGGCTACACCTTC. This chain connects TRBV25-1 to TRBJ1-2; a possible D gene is TRBD1 (6 bases). V was clipped by 5 bases and J by 8 bases, with 9 bases between them. The CDR3 is 11 amino acids. Germline V gene data show CDR1 as MGHDK and CDR2 as SYGVNS.

The V call is TRBV7-9, the J call TRBJ2-4; perhaps TRBD2 as D (6 bases). The CDR3 covers 15 residues. With 4 bases removed from V and 1 base from J, the gap between germline ends came to 11 bases. In germline, CDR1 is SEHNR, CDR2 FQNEAQ (reference sequence). For the CDR3, the DNA is TGTGCCAGCAGCTCCCTTGGAGGGGCCAAAAACATTCAGTACTTC. Its translation is CASSSLGGAKNIQYF.

In its sample, this clone was seen a few times. V and J are TRBV7-2 and TRBJ2-2; weak D call: TRBD1 (5 bases). Trimming took 5 bases from V and 6 from J, leaving 13 bases between them. The CDR3 has 14 residues. Germline V gives CDR1 SGHTA, CDR2 FQGNSA. The CDR3 DNA reads as TGTGCCAGCAGCGCCACGACAGCTCCCGGGGAGCTGTTTTTT. It is translated as CASSATTAPGELFF. The variable domain in full, completed from reference TRBV7-2 and TRBJ2-2, reads GAGVSQSPSNKVTEKGKDVELRCDPISGHTALYWYRQSLGQGLEFLIYFQGNSAPDKSGLPSDRFSAERTGGSVSTLTIQRTQQEDSAVYLCASSATTAPGELFFGEGSRLTVL.